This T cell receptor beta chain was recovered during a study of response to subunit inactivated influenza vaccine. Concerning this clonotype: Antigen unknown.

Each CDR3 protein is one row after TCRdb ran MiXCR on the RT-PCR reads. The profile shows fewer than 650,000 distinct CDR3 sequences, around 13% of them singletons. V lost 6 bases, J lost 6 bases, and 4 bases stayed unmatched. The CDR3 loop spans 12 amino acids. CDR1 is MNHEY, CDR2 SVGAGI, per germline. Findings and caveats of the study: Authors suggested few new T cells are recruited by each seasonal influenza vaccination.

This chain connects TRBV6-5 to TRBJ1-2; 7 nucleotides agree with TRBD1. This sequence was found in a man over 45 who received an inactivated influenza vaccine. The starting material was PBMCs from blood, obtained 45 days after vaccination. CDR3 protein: CASRRDSDGYTF. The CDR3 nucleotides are TGTGCCAGCAGGCGGGACAGTGATGGCTACACCTTC.